These T cell receptor beta chains were read from a single sample in a study of T cell clonotyping in hematopoietic cell transplantation. Only in-frame clones appear in the TCRdb table, and some are missing; sequencing was by immunoSEQ multiplex PCR. The data hold tens of thousands of clones, with 90% to 95% observed a single time. Sequencing was done on a sample of peripheral blood mononuclear cells. The receptor set was obtained from a woman in her forties or fifties in good health. Some clones in this sample may be carry-over from other donors' samples. Both conserved end residues are part of each CDR3. D genes are given only for firm matches. The size entry is marked missing in some rows and otherwise reads once, few, many or a size class.

d_call: TRBD1; j_call: TRBJ1-1; v_call: TRBV6-6; clone_size: -; cdr3_nt: TGTGCCAGCTTGAGGGGACAGAATGAAGCTTTCTTT; cdr3_aa: CASLRGQNEAFF
d_call: TRBD2; j_call: TRBJ2-3; v_call: TRBV7-6; clone_size: -; cdr3_nt: TGTGCCAGCAGCCGGGACTACTCTAGCACAGATACGCAGTATTTT; cdr3_aa: CASSRDYSSTDTQYF
d_call: TRBD1; j_call: TRBJ1-3; v_call: TRBV19; clone_size: -; cdr3_nt: TGTGCCAGTAGTGGCCAGGGGGCGCGCGGAAACACCATATATTTT; cdr3_aa: CASSGQGARGNTIYF
d_call: TRBD1; j_call: TRBJ2-2; v_call: TRBV19; clone_size: -; cdr3_nt: TGTGCCAGTAGTATTGACAGGGGGCGCGACACCGGGGAGCTGTTTTTT; cdr3_aa: CASSIDRGRDTGELFF
d_call: TRBD1; j_call: TRBJ1-6; v_call: TRBV5-1; clone_size: -; cdr3_nt: TGCGCCAGCAGCCGAACGACAGGGTTCAATTCACCCCTCCACTTT; cdr3_aa: CASSRTTGFNSPLHF
d_call: -; j_call: TRBJ2-2; v_call: TRBV19; clone_size: once; cdr3_nt: TGTGCCAGTAGTGAGGCCCCGTGGGCCGGGGAGCTGTTTTTT; cdr3_aa: CASSEAPWAGELFF
d_call: -; j_call: TRBJ2-7; v_call: TRBV16; clone_size: -; cdr3_nt: TGTGCCAGCAGCCAATCCAGCGGCTCCTACGAGCAGTACTTC; cdr3_aa: CASSQSSGSYEQYF
d_call: -; j_call: TRBJ1-1; v_call: TRBV5-4; clone_size: once; cdr3_nt: TGTGCCAGCAGCCCCACTGTTGACAGGAACACTGAAGCTTTCTTT; cdr3_aa: CASSPTVDRNTEAFF
d_call: -; j_call: TRBJ1-2; v_call: TRBV14; clone_size: -; cdr3_nt: TGTGCCAGCAGCCAAGCCTTGGGGGCAGAGGTGTTC; cdr3_aa: CASSQALGAEVF
d_call: -; j_call: TRBJ1-2; v_call: TRBV10-3; clone_size: -; cdr3_nt: TGTGCCATCAGTGTCACAGAGAACTATGGCTACACCTTC; cdr3_aa: CAISVTENYGYTF
d_call: -; j_call: TRBJ2-3; v_call: TRBV7-9; clone_size: -; cdr3_nt: TGTGCCAGCAGCTTGGACGTTAGCACAGATACGCAGTATTTT; cdr3_aa: CASSLDVSTDTQYF
d_call: -; j_call: TRBJ2-2; v_call: TRBV6-5; clone_size: -; cdr3_nt: TGTGCCACCAGAATTTTAGGGTTCTCCGGGGAGCTGTTTTTT; cdr3_aa: CATRILGFSGELFF
d_call: TRBD2; j_call: TRBJ2-3; v_call: TRBV27; clone_size: -; cdr3_nt: TGTGCCGCTGGGTGGGGGGGGAGCACAGATACGCAGTATTTT; cdr3_aa: CAAGWGGSTDTQYF
d_call: -; j_call: TRBJ2-7; v_call: TRBV6-1; clone_size: -; cdr3_nt: TGTGCCAGCAAAATAACCTACGAGCAGTACTTC; cdr3_aa: CASKITYEQYF
d_call: TRBD1; j_call: TRBJ2-2; v_call: TRBV28; clone_size: -; cdr3_nt: TGTGCCAGCAGTGCAACAGGGGGCCGGACCGGGGAGCTGTTTTTT; cdr3_aa: CASSATGGRTGELFF
d_call: -; j_call: TRBJ1-5; v_call: TRBV7-8; clone_size: once; cdr3_nt: TGTGCCAGCAGCTTAATCTCGGGCGGGGCTGGGTGGAATCAGCCCCAGCATTTT; cdr3_aa: CASSLISGGAGWNQPQHF
d_call: -; j_call: TRBJ1-2; v_call: TRBV6-5; clone_size: -; cdr3_nt: TGTGCCAGCAGCGGGCTGACGGATTACTATGGCTACACCTTC; cdr3_aa: CASSGLTDYYGYTF
d_call: -; j_call: TRBJ2-2; v_call: TRBV7-2; clone_size: -; cdr3_nt: TGTGCCAGCAGCCCGACAATCGCGAACACCGGGGAGCTGTTTTTT; cdr3_aa: CASSPTIANTGELFF
d_call: TRBD1; j_call: TRBJ1-1; v_call: TRBV18; clone_size: -; cdr3_nt: TGTGCCAGCTCACTGGACAGGGCGGGGACTGAAGCTTTCTTT; cdr3_aa: CASSLDRAGTEAFF
d_call: -; j_call: TRBJ2-7; v_call: TRBV20-1; clone_size: -; cdr3_nt: TGCAGTGCTGGGACCAACTACGAGCAGTACTTC; cdr3_aa: CSAGTNYEQYF
d_call: -; j_call: TRBJ1-3; v_call: TRBV14; clone_size: -; cdr3_nt: TGTGCCAGCAGCCGGTCCGGGACACAAAGCTCTGGAAACACCATATATTTT; cdr3_aa: CASSRSGTQSSGNTIYF
d_call: -; j_call: TRBJ1-5; v_call: TRBV7-8; clone_size: -; cdr3_nt: TGTGCCAGCAGCACCCATGGTCTAGGCAATCAGCCCCAGCATTTT; cdr3_aa: CASSTHGLGNQPQHF
d_call: -; j_call: TRBJ2-7; v_call: TRBV29-1; clone_size: -; cdr3_nt: TGCAGCGTTGAAGAGTCAGCCTACGAGCAGTACTTC; cdr3_aa: CSVEESAYEQYF
d_call: TRBD2; j_call: TRBJ2-7; v_call: TRBV5-1; clone_size: once; cdr3_nt: TGCGCCAGCAGCTGGGAGGGCCTACCTACCTACGAGCAGTACTTC; cdr3_aa: CASSWEGLPTYEQYF
d_call: TRBD1; j_call: TRBJ1-5; v_call: TRBV7-7; clone_size: -; cdr3_nt: TGTGCCAGCAGCGAGCCGCGGACAGGGGTGTTCAATCAGCCCCAGCATTTT; cdr3_aa: CASSEPRTGVFNQPQHF
d_call: -; j_call: TRBJ1-4; v_call: TRBV5-1; clone_size: -; cdr3_nt: TGCGCCAGCAGCTTGGGGTCATCTGATAATGAAAAACTGTTTTTT; cdr3_aa: CASSLGSSDNEKLFF
d_call: -; j_call: TRBJ1-5; v_call: TRBV7-8; clone_size: once; cdr3_nt: TGTGCCAGCAGCTTAGCTGCCCGGCCCCAGCATTTT; cdr3_aa: CASSLAARPQHF
d_call: -; j_call: TRBJ2-3; v_call: TRBV7-3; clone_size: -; cdr3_nt: TGTGCCAGCGGGCGTGACACAGATACGCAGTATTTT; cdr3_aa: CASGRDTDTQYF